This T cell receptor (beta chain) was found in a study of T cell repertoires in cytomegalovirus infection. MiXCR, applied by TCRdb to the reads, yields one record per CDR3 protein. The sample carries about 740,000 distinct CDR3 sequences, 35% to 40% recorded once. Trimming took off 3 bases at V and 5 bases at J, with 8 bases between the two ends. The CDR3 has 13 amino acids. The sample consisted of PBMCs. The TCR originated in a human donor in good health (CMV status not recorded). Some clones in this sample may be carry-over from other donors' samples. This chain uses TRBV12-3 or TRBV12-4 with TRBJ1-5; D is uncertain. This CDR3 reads CASSFLGDQPQHF. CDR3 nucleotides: TGTGCCAGCAGTTTTCTCGGGGATCAGCCCCAGCATTTT.